The 6 T cell receptor beta chains below all came from one sample that was sequenced in a study of OX40 agonist ivuxolimab in advanced cancers. Here immunoSEQ multiplex PCR was the method, and the copy in TCRdb shows in-frame clones only, minus some. The repertoire has tens of thousands of clones, 89% of them found once; the top ten carry approximately 10%. Source: CD4+ or CD8+ T cells sorted from blood, taken in a trial of the OX40 agonist ivuxolimab. These TCRs come from an adult with an advanced solid tumor such as melanoma, head and neck, liver or kidney cancer.

The chain employs TRBV29-1 and TRBJ2-1; TRBD2 matches 7 bases. CDR1 is SQVTM and CDR2 is ANQGSEA in the germline V gene. The V segment lost 0 bases and the J segment 8 bases; nucleotides outside the gene matches: 7. The CDR3 sequence is 14 residues long. The CDR3 sequence is CSVEDGEGRDEQFF. CDR3 bases: TGCAGCGTTGAAGATGGGGAGGGTAGGGATGAGCAGTTCTTC.

V usage is TRBV5-8 and J usage is TRBJ1-4; D is unresolved. V was cut by 1 base and J by 2 bases, with 9 bases left in between. The germline V gene has CDR1 SGHTS and CDR2 YDEGEE. The CDR3 has 15 amino acids. Here the CDR3 DNA reads TGTGCCAGCAGCTTGATGCCGGGGACTAATGAAAAACTGTTTTTT. It specifies CASSLMPGTNEKLFF.

The chain employs TRBV29-1 and TRBJ2-6, with 8 nucleotides matching TRBD1. The V gene end was trimmed by 6 bases and the J gene end by 4 bases; junction bases not matched to a gene: 5. Germline V lookup: CDR1 SQVTM, CDR2 ANQGSEA. The CDR3 has 14 residues. The CDR3 DNA sequence: TGCAGCGTGTCAGGGGGCTCAGGGGCCAACGTCCTGACTTTC. Translation: CSVSGGSGANVLTF.

The chain couples TRBV7-2 to TRBJ2-2; D unclear. V lost 4 bases and J lost 2, with 11 bases in between. The CDR3 loop spans 15 amino acids. Germline V gene data show CDR1 as SGHTA and CDR2 as FQGNSA. CDR3 amino acids: CASSSIGRNTGELFF. The CDR3, as DNA: TGTGCCAGCAGCTCAATCGGGCGTAACACCGGGGAGCTGTTTTTT.

The J gene is TRBJ2-2, the V gene TRBV11-2, with a tentative D call TRBD1 (5 bases). Between the trimmed V and J ends, which lost 5 bases and 6 bases, there was a span of 13 bases. This CDR3 has 14 amino acids. Germline lookup yields CDR1 SGHAT and CDR2 FQNNGV. CDR3 loop: CASSLGRVPGELFF. The CDR3 DNA reads as TGTGCCAGCAGCCTGGGCAGGGTGCCCGGGGAGCTGTTTTTT.

This clone was counted only a few times. V and J are TRBV5-1 and TRBJ2-3; D gene uncertain. Germline CDR1 is SGHRS and CDR2 is YFSETQ. The CDR3 runs to 14 residues. Trimming left V 4 bases short and J 1 base short, with 10 bases between. CDR3 sequence reads: CASSPWAGTDTQYF. The CDR3 bases are TGCGCCAGCAGCCCCTGGGCAGGCACAGATACGCAGTATTTT.